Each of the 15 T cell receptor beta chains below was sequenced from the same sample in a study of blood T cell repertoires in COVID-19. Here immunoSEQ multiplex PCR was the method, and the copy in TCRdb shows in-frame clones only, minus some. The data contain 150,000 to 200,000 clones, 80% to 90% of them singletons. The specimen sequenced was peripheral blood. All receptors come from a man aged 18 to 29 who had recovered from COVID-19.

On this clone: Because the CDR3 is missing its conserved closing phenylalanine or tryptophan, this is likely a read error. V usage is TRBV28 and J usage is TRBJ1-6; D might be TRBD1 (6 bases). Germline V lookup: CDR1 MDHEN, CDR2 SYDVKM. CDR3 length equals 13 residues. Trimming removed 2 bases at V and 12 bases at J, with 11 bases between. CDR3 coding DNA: TGTGCCAGCAGTTTAGGGACATCGCTACCCCTCCACCTT. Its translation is CASSLGTSLPLHL.

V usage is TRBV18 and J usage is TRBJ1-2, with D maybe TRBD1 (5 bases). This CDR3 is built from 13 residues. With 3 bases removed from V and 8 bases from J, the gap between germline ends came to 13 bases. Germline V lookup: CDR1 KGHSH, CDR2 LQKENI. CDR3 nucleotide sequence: TGTGCCAGCTCACCTCTTGGAGGGGAGGGCTACACCTTC. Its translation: CASSPLGGEGYTF.

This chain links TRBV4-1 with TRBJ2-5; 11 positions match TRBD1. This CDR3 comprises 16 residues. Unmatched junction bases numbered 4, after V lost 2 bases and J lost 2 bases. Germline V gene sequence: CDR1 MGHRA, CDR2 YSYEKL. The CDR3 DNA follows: TGCGCCAGCAGCCAACCGGACAGGGGGCGGCAAGAGACCCAGTACTTC. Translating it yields CASSQPDRGRQETQYF.

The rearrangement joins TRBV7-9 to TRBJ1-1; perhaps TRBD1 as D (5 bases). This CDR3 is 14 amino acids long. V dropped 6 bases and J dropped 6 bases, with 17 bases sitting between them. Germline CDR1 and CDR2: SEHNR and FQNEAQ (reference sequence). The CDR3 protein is CASSYTKGKAEAFF. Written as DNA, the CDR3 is TGTGCCAGCAGTTATACGAAGGGGAAGGCTGAAGCTTTCTTT. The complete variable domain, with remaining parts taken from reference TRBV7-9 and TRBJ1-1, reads DTGVSQNPRHKITKRGQNVTFRCDPISEHNRLYWYRQTLGQGPEFLTYFQNEAQLEKSRLLSDRFSAERPKGSFSTLEIQRTEQGDSAMYLCASSYTKGKAEAFFGQGTRLTVV.

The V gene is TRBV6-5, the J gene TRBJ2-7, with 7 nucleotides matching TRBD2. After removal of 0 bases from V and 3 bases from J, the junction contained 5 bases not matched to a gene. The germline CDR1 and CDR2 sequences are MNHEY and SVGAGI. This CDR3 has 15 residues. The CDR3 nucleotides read TGTGCCAGCAGTTACTCGGACGCGGGAGACTACGAGCAGTACTTC. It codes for CASSYSDAGDYEQYF.

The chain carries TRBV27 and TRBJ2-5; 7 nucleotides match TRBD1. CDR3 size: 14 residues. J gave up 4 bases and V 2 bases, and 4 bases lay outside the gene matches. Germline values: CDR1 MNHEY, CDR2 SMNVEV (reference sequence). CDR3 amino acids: CASSLRGLGETQYF. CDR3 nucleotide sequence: TGTGCCAGCAGTTTAAGGGGGCTGGGAGAGACCCAGTACTTC.

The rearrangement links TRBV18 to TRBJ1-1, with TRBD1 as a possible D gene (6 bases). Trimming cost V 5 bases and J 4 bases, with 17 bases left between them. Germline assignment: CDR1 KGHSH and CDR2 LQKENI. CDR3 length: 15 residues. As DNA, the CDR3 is TGTGCCAGCTCATCAAACAGGGTTGTGGGCACTGAAGCTTTCTTT. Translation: CASSSNRVVGTEAFF.

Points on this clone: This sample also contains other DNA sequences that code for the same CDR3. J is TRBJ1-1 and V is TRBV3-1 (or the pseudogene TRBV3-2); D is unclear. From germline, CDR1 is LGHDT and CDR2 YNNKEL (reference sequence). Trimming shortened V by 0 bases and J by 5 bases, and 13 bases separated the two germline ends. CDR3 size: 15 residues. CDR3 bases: TGTGCCAGCAGCCAAGATAGGACGGGAGGGACTGAAGCTTTCTTT. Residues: CASSQDRTGGTEAFF.

The CDR3 DNA reads TGTGCCACCGCAGGGCTTAGCTCTGGAAACACCATATATTTT. Translated: CATAGLSSGNTIYF. The V gene is TRBV19, the J gene TRBJ1-3, with D perhaps matching TRBD1 (5 bases). This CDR3 contains 14 residues. V was pared by 10 bases and J by 0 bases, with 13 bases between. Germline CDR1 is LNHDA and CDR2 is SQIVND (reference sequence).

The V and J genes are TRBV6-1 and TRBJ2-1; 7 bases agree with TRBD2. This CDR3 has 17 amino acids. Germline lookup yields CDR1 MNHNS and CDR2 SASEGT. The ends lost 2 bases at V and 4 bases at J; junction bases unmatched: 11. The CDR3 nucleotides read TGTGCCAGCAGTGAACTAGTATCGAGCGGGATTTACAATGAGCAGTTCTTC. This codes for CASSELVSSGIYNEQFF.

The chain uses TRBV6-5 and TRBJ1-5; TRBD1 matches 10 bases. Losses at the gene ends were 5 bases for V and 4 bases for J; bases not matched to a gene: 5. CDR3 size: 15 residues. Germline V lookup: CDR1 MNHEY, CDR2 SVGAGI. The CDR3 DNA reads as TGTGCCAGCAGTCTAAGACAGGGGGCGAATCAGCCCCAGCATTTT. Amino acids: CASSLRQGANQPQHF.

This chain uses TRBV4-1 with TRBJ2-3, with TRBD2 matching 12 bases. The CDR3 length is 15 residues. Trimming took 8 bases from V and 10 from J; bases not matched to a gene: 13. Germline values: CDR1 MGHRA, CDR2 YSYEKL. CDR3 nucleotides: TGCGCCAGCGCCGACCTGACTAGCGGGAGTTTTGCGCAGTATTTT. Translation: CASADLTSGSFAQYF.

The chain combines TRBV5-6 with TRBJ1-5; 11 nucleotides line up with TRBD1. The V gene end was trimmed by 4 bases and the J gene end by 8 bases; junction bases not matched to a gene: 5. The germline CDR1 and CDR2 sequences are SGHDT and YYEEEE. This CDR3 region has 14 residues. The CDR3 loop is CASSQRDRGEPQHF. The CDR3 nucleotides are TGTGCCAGCAGCCAGCGGGACAGGGGGGAGCCCCAGCATTTT.

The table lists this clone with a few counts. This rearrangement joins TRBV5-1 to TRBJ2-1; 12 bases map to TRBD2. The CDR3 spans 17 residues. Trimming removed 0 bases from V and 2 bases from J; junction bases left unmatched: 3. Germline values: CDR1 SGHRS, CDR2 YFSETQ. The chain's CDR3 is CASSLATSGSTYNEQFF. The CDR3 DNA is TGCGCCAGCAGCTTGGCGACTAGCGGGAGTACCTACAATGAGCAGTTCTTC.

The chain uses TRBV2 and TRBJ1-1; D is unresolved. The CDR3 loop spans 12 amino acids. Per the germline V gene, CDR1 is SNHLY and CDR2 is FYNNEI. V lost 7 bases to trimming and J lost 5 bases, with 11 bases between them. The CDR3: CASIIGGTEAFF. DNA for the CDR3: TGTGCCAGCATTATAGGCGGGACTGAAGCTTTCTTT.